Reported below is one T cell receptor beta chain. The CDR3 has 15 amino acids. The junction had 4 bases not matched to a gene; V was cut back by 2 bases and J by 9 bases. The V gene's germline CDR1 is PRHDT and CDR2 FYEKMQ (reference sequence). The sample belongs to a study of blood T cell repertoires in COVID-19. Overall study context: Samples of COVID-19 (acute and convalescent) were obtained from the United States, Italy and Spain. T cells, B-cell-depleted T cells, or PBMCs supplied cDNA or gDNA.

Authors' processing steps: Reference gene primer amplification in the assay estimated nucleated cell counts. Assay: immunoSEQ multiplex PCR; the TCRdb copy retains only in-frame clones and omits some. V and J calls and clone size come straight from that table; D and trimming were deduced from the DNA. The repertoire holds around 140,000 clones, approximately 84% seen once, with about 2.6% in the top ten. This sequence joins TRBV13 and TRBJ1-6; 10 nucleotides align to TRBD1. The source is a human donor with acute or convalescent COVID-19. The donor label of this sample is uncertain. The sequencing input was peripheral blood. The chain's CDR3 is CASSLSGTGVSPLHF. CDR3 DNA: TGTGCCAGCAGCTTATCTGGGACAGGGGTTTCACCCCTCCACTTT.